This is a list of T cell receptor beta chains from one sample in a study of blood T cell repertoires in COVID-19. Produced via immunoSEQ multiplex PCR; TCRdb's table is partial and in-frame only. The sample yields 200,000 or so clones, about nine tenths seen once. The sequenced sample consisted of PBMCs or T cells enriched from blood (not recorded which). The receptors shown here come from a young man in a cohort exposed to, infected with or recovered from COVID-19 (not recorded which). Both conserved end residues are part of each CDR3. The D gene is left open where the match is weak. Clone size is not always given. Where it is, it says once, few, many or a class for expanded clones.

TRBJ2-7,-,-,TRBV27,13,CASARGAKYEQYF,TGTGCCAGTGCCCGGGGGGCGAAATACGAGCAGTACTTC
TRBJ1-1,-,-,TRBV19,14,CASSMGGVVAEAFF,TGTGCCAGTAGTATGGGAGGGGTCGTCGCTGAAGCTTTCTTT
TRBJ1-3,-,-,TRBV2,16,CASSESRGRSGNTIYF,TGTGCCAGCAGTGAGAGCAGGGGCAGGTCTGGAAACACCATATATTTT
TRBJ2-1,-,-,TRBV27,12,CASSLSWNEQFF,TGTGCCAGCAGCCTAAGCTGGAATGAGCAGTTCTTC
TRBJ2-7,-,TRBD2,TRBV7-9,14,CASRLAAAGGEQYF,TGTGCCAGCAGGTTAGCGGCGGCGGGAGGCGAGCAGTACTTC
TRBJ1-6,-,-,TRBV18,13,CASSNPRESPLHF,TGTGCCAGCTCCAACCCTCGGGAATCACCCCTCCACTTT
TRBJ2-3,-,-,TRBV7-6,13,CASSGRKADTQYF,TGTGCCAGCAGCGGCAGGAAGGCAGATACGCAGTATTTT
TRBJ2-1,once,TRBD2,TRBV28,14,CASSPGTSRGEQFF,TGTGCCAGCAGTCCCGGGACTAGCCGGGGCGAGCAGTTCTTC
TRBJ2-7,-,-,TRBV7-2,15,CASSLGQGIRYEQYF,TGTGCCAGCAGCTTAGGGCAGGGGATAAGGTACGAGCAGTACTTC
TRBJ1-2,-,TRBD1,TRBV7-9,17,CASSAGTGAEVLYGYTF,TGTGCCAGCAGCGCCGGGACAGGGGCGGAGGTACTCTATGGCTACACCTTC
TRBJ2-2,-,TRBD2,TRBV11-3,15,CASSLAGGNTGELFF,TGTGCCAGCAGCTTAGCGGGAGGGAACACCGGGGAGCTGTTTTTT
TRBJ1-3,once,-,TRBV28,15,CASSLGGFSGNTIYF,TGTGCCAGCAGTCTCGGAGGCTTCTCTGGAAACACCATATATTTT
TRBJ2-1,-,-,TRBV18,14,CASSPNLGVDEQFF,TGTGCCAGCTCACCAAATTTGGGCGTCGATGAGCAGTTCTTC
TRBJ2-1,-,TRBD2,TRBV7-2,13,CASGLAGYNEQFF,TGTGCCAGCGGACTAGCGGGGTACAATGAGCAGTTCTTC
TRBJ1-2,few,-,TRBV5-4,14,CASSASAGARGYTF,TGTGCCAGCAGCGCGAGTGCGGGGGCGCGTGGCTACACCTTC
TRBJ2-7,-,TRBD2,TRBV13,14,CASSQTSGRYEQYF,TGTGCCAGCAGCCAGACTAGCGGGAGATACGAGCAGTACTTC
TRBJ2-1,-,-,TRBV18,13,CASSPHFLGEQFF,TGTGCCAGCTCACCCCATTTCCTAGGTGAGCAGTTCTTC
TRBJ2-5,-,-,TRBV5-1,16,CASSYPDWDTQETQYF,TGCGCCAGCAGCTACCCTGACTGGGACACTCAAGAGACCCAGTACTTC
TRBJ1-4,-,-,TRBV19,13,CASSYFLNEKLFF,TGTGCCAGTAGTTATTTCCTTAATGAAAAACTGTTTTTT
TRBJ2-7,-,-,TRBV7-2,13,CASRKSSYYEQYF,TGTGCCAGCAGAAAAAGCTCGTACTACGAGCAGTACTTC
TRBJ2-7,-,TRBD1,TRBV3-1/TRBV3-2,14,CASNRGQGSYEQYF,TGTGCCAGCAACCGGGGACAGGGCTCCTACGAGCAGTACTTT
TRBJ2-2,-,TRBD1,TRBV11-3,14,CASSGRGHTGELFF,TGTGCCAGCAGCGGCAGGGGGCACACCGGGGAGCTGTTTTTT
TRBJ2-1,-,-,TRBV9,16,CASSVALWRDDNEQFF,TGTGCCAGCAGCGTAGCTTTATGGCGGGATGACAATGAGCAGTTCTTC
TRBJ2-3,few,TRBD2,TRBV7-9,16,CASSLATSGTTDTQYF,TGTGCCAGCAGCTTAGCGACTAGCGGGACCACAGATACGCAGTATTTT
TRBJ1-2,-,-,TRBV2,12,CATSEGVYGYTF,TGTGCCACCTCAGAGGGGGTATATGGCTACACCTTC
TRBJ2-1,-,-,TRBV7-2,15,CASSLEAGLPDEQFF,TGTGCCAGCAGCTTAGAGGCGGGCCTCCCCGATGAGCAGTTCTTC
TRBJ2-5,-,-,TRBV6-5,14,CASRRTNGGETQYF,TGTGCCAGCAGAAGAACAAATGGGGGGGAGACCCAGTACTTC
TRBJ1-5,-,-,TRBV2,17,CASSALAGWRSNQPQHF,TGTGCCAGCAGTGCCCTAGCCGGGTGGAGGAGCAATCAGCCCCAGCATTTT
TRBJ2-2,-,-,TRBV5-1,14,CASTSGTNTGELFF,TGCGCCAGCACATCAGGGACTAACACCGGGGAGCTGTTTTTT
TRBJ2-7,-,-,TRBV7-3,15,CASSLNGGSSYEQYF,TGTGCCAGCAGCTTAAATGGGGGGAGCTCCTACGAGCAGTACTTC
TRBJ1-1,-,TRBD1,TRBV20-1,11,CSASYRGEAFF,TGCAGTGCCTCTTACAGGGGTGAAGCTTTCTTT
TRBJ1-6,-,-,TRBV9,14,CASSVAGGGSPLHF,TGTGCCAGCAGCGTGGCTGGAGGAGGTTCACCCCTCCACTTT
TRBJ1-2,-,-,TRBV5-1,14,CASSLDGQSYGYTF,TGCGCCAGCAGCTTGGACGGACAGAGCTATGGCTACACCTTC
TRBJ1-3,once,-,TRBV3-1/TRBV3-2,14,CASSQVYRGDTIYF,TGTGCCAGCAGCCAAGTCTATCGGGGTGACACCATATATTTT
TRBJ2-7,-,TRBD2,TRBV6-2/TRBV6-3,15,CASSSAGGGSYEQYF,TGTGCCAGCAGTTCAGCGGGGGGTGGCTCCTACGAGCAGTACTTC
TRBJ2-1,once,TRBD2,TRBV23-1,14,CASSQSGLYNEQFF,TGCGCCAGCAGTCAATCGGGACTATACAATGAGCAGTTCTTC
TRBJ1-1,once,-,TRBV4-1,15,CASSPEGGQGTEAFF,TGCGCCAGCAGCCCCGAGGGGGGGCAGGGTACTGAAGCTTTCTTT
TRBJ2-7,few,TRBD1,TRBV7-6,15,CASSFDRDRGNEQYF,TGTGCCAGCAGCTTCGATCGGGACAGGGGGAACGAGCAGTACTTC
TRBJ2-1,-,-,TRBV7-8,15,CASSSTGGSWDEQFF,TGTGCCAGCAGCTCCACGGGGGGCAGCTGGGATGAGCAGTTCTTC
TRBJ1-1,-,-,TRBV11-2,14,CASSLDRRELEAFF,TGTGCCAGCAGCTTAGATAGGAGGGAACTTGAAGCTTTCTTT
TRBJ2-1,few,TRBD2,TRBV7-9,16,CASSLATSGRDNEQFF,TGTGCCAGCAGCTTAGCAACTAGCGGGAGGGACAATGAGCAGTTCTTC
TRBJ1-5,-,TRBD1,TRBV10-3,15,CAIKGTDRSNQPQHF,TGTGCCATCAAAGGGACAGACCGTAGCAATCAGCCCCAGCATTTT
TRBJ2-6,-,-,TRBV9,20,CASSVAGGDSPIRGANVLTF,TGTGCCAGCAGCGTAGCAGGCGGGGACTCCCCTATAAGAGGGGCCAACGTCCTGACTTTC
TRBJ2-2,few,TRBD2,TRBV6-5,13,CATSGRRTGELFF,TGTGCCACCAGCGGGAGACGCACCGGGGAGCTGTTTTTT
TRBJ1-2,-,-,TRBV4-2,13,CASSQGTSYGYTF,TGTGCCAGCAGCCAAGGCACGAGCTATGGCTACACCTTC
TRBJ1-3,-,-,TRBV28,13,CATILSGGNTIYF,TGTGCCACCATTTTAAGCGGTGGAAACACCATATATTTT
TRBJ2-1,few,TRBD2,TRBV11-2,16,CASSSLTSRRYNEQFF,TGTGCCAGCAGCTCCTTGACTAGCAGGCGCTACAATGAGCAGTTCTTC